The T cell receptor (beta chain) under discussion was sequenced for a study of shared clonotypes between healthy human individuals. Study conclusions and caveats: Though the depth was large, rarefaction showed that sorted-subset sequencing was incomplete. Clonotypes not shared had lower generation probabilities than those common to all four donors.

Measured with immunoSEQ multiplex PCR; TCRdb has only the in-frame clones, and not every one. The profile shows about 650,000 clones, 95% to 96% of them singletons. Cells designated naive CD8 were CD45RO-negative and were positively selected for CCR7, with terminally differentiated effector memory CD45RA+ cells excluded. Germline CDR1 SNHLY, CDR2 FYNNEI. CDR3 length equals 15 residues. V lost 6 bases and J 0 bases, leaving 12 bases between the germline ends. About this clone: No antigen is known for it.

The sequence was obtained from a woman aged 25 to 39 in good health. The chain joins TRBV2 to TRBJ2-1; D may be TRBD2 (5 bases). Material for sequencing was naive CD8+ T cells sorted from blood. CDR3 coding DNA: TGTGCCAGCAGCCAAGGGCGGGTCTCCTACAATGAGCAGTTCTTC. Translating it yields CASSQGRVSYNEQFF.